These T cell receptor beta chains were read from a single sample in a study of shared T cell receptors in the human thymus. Measured with immunoSEQ multiplex PCR; TCRdb has only the in-frame clones, and not every one. The table records hundreds of thousands of clones, 85% to 90% of them present only once. The sample was also reused in another study, on human thymus T cells.

Input material: thymocytes. The source of these receptors is a boy younger than two with a congenital heart defect. Both conserved end residues are part of each CDR3. D genes are given only for firm matches.

J gene: TRBJ2-1
D gene: .
CDR3 length: 16
V gene: TRBV18
CDR3 DNA: TGTGCCAGCTCACCAAGTTGGCAGGGCTTGAACAATGAGCAGTTCTTC
CDR3 protein: CASSPSWQGLNNEQFF

J gene: TRBJ1-6
D gene: .
CDR3 length: 15
V gene: TRBV30
CDR3 DNA: TGTGCCTGGAGTGTACGACAGACTGATAATTCACCCCTCCACTTT
CDR3 protein: CAWSVRQTDNSPLHF

J gene: TRBJ2-1
D gene: TRBD2
CDR3 length: 18
V gene: TRBV5-4
CDR3 DNA: TGTGCCAGCAGCTTAGCGGGAGGTCCTTGGGGTTCCTACAATGAGCAGTTCTTC
CDR3 protein: CASSLAGGPWGSYNEQFF

J gene: TRBJ2-7
D gene: TRBD2
CDR3 length: 16
V gene: TRBV5-4
CDR3 DNA: TGTGCCAGCTCCTACAATCTAGCGGGCATATCCTACGAGCAGTACTTC
CDR3 protein: CASSYNLAGISYEQYF

J gene: TRBJ1-1
D gene: .
CDR3 length: 13
V gene: TRBV11-2
CDR3 DNA: TGTGCCAGCAGCTCCGACAGCAACACTGAAGCTTTCTTT
CDR3 protein: CASSSDSNTEAFF

J gene: TRBJ2-2
D gene: .
CDR3 length: 13
V gene: TRBV7-3
CDR3 DNA: TGTGCCAGCACCCTAGACGGTCCCGGGGAGCTGTTTTTT
CDR3 protein: CASTLDGPGELFF

J gene: TRBJ2-1
D gene: .
CDR3 length: 14
V gene: TRBV13
CDR3 DNA: TGTGCCAGCAGCCCAAAGGGGACTCCCAATGAGCAGTTCTTC
CDR3 protein: CASSPKGTPNEQFF

J gene: TRBJ2-2
D gene: TRBD2
CDR3 length: 18
V gene: TRBV5-1
CDR3 DNA: TGCGCCAGCAGCCGGAGGTCTAGCGGGAATATAGACACCGGGGAGCTGTTTTTT
CDR3 protein: CASSRRSSGNIDTGELFF

J gene: TRBJ1-2
D gene: TRBD1
CDR3 length: 14
V gene: TRBV28
CDR3 DNA: TGTGCCAGCAGAGTTACGGGACAGCTCTATGGCTACACCTTC
CDR3 protein: CASRVTGQLYGYTF

J gene: TRBJ1-2
D gene: .
CDR3 length: 15
V gene: TRBV7-9
CDR3 DNA: TGTGCCAGCAGCTTATTGTCCCGGGGAGCCTATGGCTACACCTTC
CDR3 protein: CASSLLSRGAYGYTF

J gene: TRBJ1-1
D gene: .
CDR3 length: 15
V gene: TRBV6-5
CDR3 DNA: TGTGCCAGCAGTTACTCGCCAGGGGTTGACACTGAAGCTTTCTTT
CDR3 protein: CASSYSPGVDTEAFF

J gene: TRBJ2-1
D gene: .
CDR3 length: 15
V gene: TRBV4-1
CDR3 DNA: TGCGCCAGCAGCCCCAGGGTAGACTCCTACAATGAGCAGTTCTTC
CDR3 protein: CASSPRVDSYNEQFF

J gene: TRBJ2-3
D gene: .
CDR3 length: 15
V gene: TRBV19
CDR3 DNA: TGTGCCAGTAGTATAGGCAAGGAATCGGGGGATACGCAGTATTTT
CDR3 protein: CASSIGKESGDTQYF

J gene: TRBJ2-3
D gene: TRBD2
CDR3 length: 16
V gene: TRBV19
CDR3 DNA: TGTGCCAGTAGTAGTCGGGGGAGGGCCGGGACAGATACGCAGTATTTT
CDR3 protein: CASSSRGRAGTDTQYF